This T cell receptor beta chain was captured by sequencing in a study of identical twins. General observations from the study: Fewer insertions marked abundant cord blood beta clonotypes; young adult naive trended weakly, memory not at all.

This clonotype occurred a few times. Its antigen is unknown. Template switching added a universal primer site; cDNA carried unique molecular identifiers. TCRdb re-called the 5' RACE reads through MiXCR, storing one row per CDR3 protein. The profile shows around 500,000 distinct CDR3 sequences, 12% to 15% of them singletons. The CDR3 has 15 residues. In germline, CDR1 is MNHNS, CDR2 SASEGT. The V and J ends lost 7 bases and 4 bases, in that order; junction bases with no gene match: 11. These data were also reused for a study on yellow fever vaccine responses in identical twins.

The gene calls are TRBV6-1 and TRBJ2-7; 9 bases match TRBD1. The sequence was obtained from a young woman in good health. The sequencing sample was made of CD4+ T cells sorted from blood. CDR3 loop: CASTGDRVSGYEQYF. As DNA, the CDR3 is TGTGCCAGCACCGGGGACAGGGTCAGTGGTTACGAGCAGTACTTC.